Each of the 16 T cell receptor beta chains below was sequenced from the same sample in a study of blood T cell repertoires in COVID-19. The table came from immunoSEQ multiplex PCR; TCRdb's copy has only in-frame clones and leaves some out. The table includes 330,000 or so clones, more than 75% detected once. The sequenced sample was PBMCs or T cells enriched from blood (not recorded which). The receptor set was obtained from a man between 40 and 49 years old in a cohort exposed to, infected with or recovered from COVID-19 (not recorded which).

V and J are TRBV5-1 and TRBJ1-2; D perhaps matches TRBD1 (5 bases). Germline V gene sequence: CDR1 SGHRS, CDR2 YFSETQ. V lost 4 bases, J lost 3 bases, and 13 bases lay in between. This CDR3 spans 14 amino acids. CDR3 in DNA: TGCGCCAGCAGCCTCAACTCAGGGTACTATGGCTACACCTTC. It specifies CASSLNSGYYGYTF.

The chain uses TRBV9 and TRBJ2-1, with 8 nucleotides matching TRBD1. J lost 11 bases, V lost 2 bases, and 15 bases had no gene match. This CDR3 is 16 amino acids long. CDR1 is SGDLS, CDR2 YYNGEE, per germline. The chain's CDR3 is CASSVLLGTGRGKQFF. The CDR3 coding sequence is TGTGCCAGCAGCGTCTTGTTAGGGACAGGCCGTGGGAAGCAGTTCTTC.

J is TRBJ1-2 and V is TRBV29-1; unclear D gene. V was shortened by 6 bases and J by 4 bases, with 12 bases between the two germline ends. Germline V gives CDR1 SQVTM, CDR2 ANQGSEA. This CDR3 contains 12 residues. This chain's CDR3 is CSVGEDGYGYTF. CDR3 coding DNA: TGCAGCGTCGGGGAGGACGGCTATGGCTACACCTTC.

The CDR3 here is CASSVPGSGNYEQFF. As DNA, the CDR3 is TGTGCCAGCAGCGTCCCCGGGAGCGGGAACTATGAGCAGTTCTTC. The rearrangement uses TRBV9 and TRBJ2-1; 7 nucleotides agree with TRBD2. Trimming took 2 bases from V and 8 from J; bases not matched to a gene: 10. This CDR3 spans 15 amino acids. Germline values: CDR1 SGDLS, CDR2 YYNGEE.

The rearrangement uses TRBV5-1 and TRBJ2-1, with TRBD2 matching 9 bases. Germline V gives CDR1 SGHRS, CDR2 YFSETQ. This CDR3 is built from 18 residues. The ends lost 4 bases at V and 7 bases at J; junction bases unmatched: 18. The CDR3 loop is CASSRIPAGTSQGNEQFF. The CDR3 DNA is TGCGCCAGCAGCAGGATCCCTGCCGGGACTAGCCAAGGGAATGAGCAGTTCTTC.

V is TRBV28 and J is TRBJ2-7, with 11 bases aligning to TRBD1. The V and J ends lost 6 bases and 3 bases, in that order; junction bases with no gene match: 7. Germline CDR1 MDHEN, CDR2 SYDVKM. The CDR3 covers 15 residues. The CDR3 reads CASRSSGTGGYEQYF. For the CDR3, the DNA is TGTGCCAGCAGATCCTCCGGGACAGGGGGCTACGAGCAGTACTTC.

The gene calls are TRBV2 and TRBJ1-1; D not resolved. CDR1 is SNHLY, CDR2 FYNNEI, per germline. The length of the CDR3 is 11 residues. V was shortened by 9 bases and J by 5 bases, with 10 bases between the two germline ends. The CDR3 spells CARSSGTEAFF. CDR3 nucleotide sequence: TGTGCCAGGTCGAGCGGAACTGAAGCTTTCTTT. The complete variable domain, with remaining parts taken from reference TRBV2 and TRBJ1-1, reads EPEVTQTPSHQVTQMGQEVILRCVPISNHLYFYWYRQILGQKVEFLVSFYNNEISEKSEIFDDQFSVERPDGSNFTLKIRSTKLEDSAMYFCARSSGTEAFFGQGTRLTVV.

The V and J genes are TRBV29-1 and TRBJ2-1, with unresolved D. The CDR3 extends over 11 amino acids. Trimming pared 3 bases from V and 2 bases from J, leaving 2 bases between. CDR1 and CDR2 from the germline V gene are SQVTM and ANQGSEA. CDR3: CSVDTYNEQFF. The CDR3, as DNA: TGCAGCGTTGACACCTACAATGAGCAGTTCTTC.

The rearrangement links TRBV10-1 to TRBJ2-3, with a tentative D call TRBD2 (6 bases). Germline V gene data show CDR1 as WNHNN and CDR2 as SYGVQD (reference sequence). There are 16 residues in the CDR3. Deletions cut 2 bases from V and 0 bases from J, with 12 bases between. The CDR3 coding sequence is TGCGCCAGCAGTGAGGGGGTAGCGGCTAGCACAGATACGCAGTATTTT. As protein: CASSEGVAASTDTQYF.

This clone was observed a single time. This chain connects TRBV18 to TRBJ1-2; no firm D call. The CDR3 loop spans 14 amino acids. The germline CDR1 and CDR2 sequences are KGHSH and LQKENI. The ends were cut back, 3 bases at V and 6 bases at J, with 14 bases in the middle. CDR3 bases: TGTGCCAGCTCACCCCTGGAGAACGCGCATGGCTACACCTTC. Translation: CASSPLENAHGYTF.

With regard to this clone: Other nucleotide sequences in the sample specify the same CDR3. V usage is TRBV14 and J usage is TRBJ2-5; 12 nucleotides line up with TRBD2. The junction had 1 base not matched to a gene; V was cut back by 4 bases and J by 4 bases. CDR3 length equals 14 residues. The germline gives CDR1 SGHDN, CDR2 FVKESK. The CDR3 nucleotides are TGTGCCAGCAGCCTGGGACTAGCGGGAGAGACCCAGTACTTC. It is translated as CASSLGLAGETQYF.

The chain carries TRBV7-9 and TRBJ2-3; D perhaps matches TRBD2 (6 bases). This CDR3 spans 17 amino acids. The V and J ends lost 1 base and 0 bases respectively, with 14 bases between them. CDR1 is SEHNR, CDR2 FQNEAQ, per germline (reference sequence). The CDR3 is CASSLGNSGTSTDTQYF. CDR3 nucleotide sequence: TGTGCCAGCAGCTTAGGGAATAGCGGAACTAGCACAGATACGCAGTATTTT.

J is TRBJ2-7 and V is TRBV6-5; 7 bases fit TRBD2. V was clipped by 4 bases and J by 6 bases; unmatched bases: 6. The CDR3 loop spans 13 amino acids. In germline, CDR1 is MNHEY, CDR2 SVGAGI. CDR3 DNA: TGTGCCAGCAGTTGGGACTACGGGCGCGAGCAGTACTTC. This gives the protein CASSWDYGREQYF.

V is TRBV29-1 and J is TRBJ1-2; 10 bases are shared with TRBD1. The CDR3 is 11 amino acids. Germline loops: CDR1 SQVTM, CDR2 ANQGSEA. J was trimmed by 7 bases and V by 8 bases; bases with no gene match: 4. The CDR3 DNA sequence: TGCAGCACGGACAGGGGGACTGGCTACACCTTC. Translating it yields CSTDRGTGYTF.

J is TRBJ1-2 and V is TRBV5-1, with D unclear. This CDR3 comprises 14 residues. Per the germline V gene, CDR1 is SGHRS and CDR2 is YFSETQ. Between the trimmed V and J ends, which lost 1 base and 8 bases, there was a span of 15 bases. CDR3 bases: TGCGCCAGCAGCTTGTGGCCGCTTGAGGGAGGCTACACCTTC. It is translated as CASSLWPLEGGYTF.

Here the CDR3 reads CASSQVRGAEQFF. CDR3 bases: TGCGCCAGCAGCCAAGTCCGGGGTGCTGAGCAGTTCTTC. The chain has TRBV4-1 and TRBJ2-1; D may be TRBD2 (5 bases). This CDR3 is 13 amino acids long. Trimming removed 1 base at V and 9 bases at J, with 10 bases between. Germline loops: CDR1 MGHRA, CDR2 YSYEKL.